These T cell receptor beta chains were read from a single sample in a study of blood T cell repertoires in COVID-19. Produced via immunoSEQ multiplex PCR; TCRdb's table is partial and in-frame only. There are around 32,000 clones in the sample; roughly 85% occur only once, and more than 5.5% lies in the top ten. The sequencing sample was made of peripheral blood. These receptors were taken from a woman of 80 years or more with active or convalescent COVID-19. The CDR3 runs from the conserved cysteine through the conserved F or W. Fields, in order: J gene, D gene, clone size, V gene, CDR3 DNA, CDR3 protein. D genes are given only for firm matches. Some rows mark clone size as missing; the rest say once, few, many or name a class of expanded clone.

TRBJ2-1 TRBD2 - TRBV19 TGTGCCAGTAGTATAGATAGCGGGAGGGCCGCTGAGCAGTTCTTC CASSIDSGRAAEQFF
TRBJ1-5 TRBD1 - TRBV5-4 TGTGCCAGCAGGTACGGGACAGGTCGCAATCAGCCCCAGCATTTT CASRYGTGRNQPQHF
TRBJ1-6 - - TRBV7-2 TGTGCCAGCAGCTTAATGGGACACGGATCCAGCTCCCTCCACTTT CASSLMGHGSSSLHF
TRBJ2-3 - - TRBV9 TGTGCCAGCAGCAACCGAGTGGCAGATACGCAGTATTTT CASSNRVADTQYF
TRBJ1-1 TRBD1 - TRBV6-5 TGTGCCAGCAGAAGTAGACAGGGAGTCACTGAAGCTTTCTTT CASRSRQGVTEAFF
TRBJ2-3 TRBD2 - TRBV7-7 TGTGCCAGCAGCTTACGCGCGGGAGACCCCACAGATACGCAGTATTTT CASSLRAGDPTDTQYF
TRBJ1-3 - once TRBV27 TGTGCCAGCAGTTACAGCTCTGGAAACACCATATATTTT CASSYSSGNTIYF
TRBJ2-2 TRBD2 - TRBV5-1 TGCGCCAGCAGCTCAAGGACTAGCGACACCGGGGAGCTGTTTTTT CASSSRTSDTGELFF
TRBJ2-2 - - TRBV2 TGTGCCAGCAGTGTTTACTCCACCGGGGAGCTGTTTTTT CASSVYSTGELFF
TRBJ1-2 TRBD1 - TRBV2 TGTGCCAGCAGTGAAGCGACAGGGAACTATGGCTACACCTTC CASSEATGNYGYTF
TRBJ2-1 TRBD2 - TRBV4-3 TGCGCCAGCAGCCAAGATCTTGTAGCGGGGGGTTACAATGAGCAGTTCTTC CASSQDLVAGGYNEQFF
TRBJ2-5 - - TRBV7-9 TGTGCCAGCAGCTTTTCAGGGGTCAGAGAGACCCAGTACTTC CASSFSGVRETQYF
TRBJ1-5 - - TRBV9 TGTGCCAGCAGCGTAGACGGGGGCAATCAGCCCCAGCATTTT CASSVDGGNQPQHF
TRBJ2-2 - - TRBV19 TGTGCCAGTAGTTGGTTAGGGGCAACCGGGGAGCTGTTTTTT CASSWLGATGELFF
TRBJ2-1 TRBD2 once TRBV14 TGTGCCAGCAGCAGGACTAGCGGGGGCAATGAGCAGTTCTTC CASSRTSGGNEQFF
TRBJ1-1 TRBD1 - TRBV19 TGTGCCAGTATCGCAGGGGGCAGAGGGACTGAAGCTTTCTTT CASIAGGRGTEAFF
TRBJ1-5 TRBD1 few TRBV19 TGTGCCAGTAGTATATTCTCCGGGACAGGGAATCAGCCCCAGCATTTT CASSIFSGTGNQPQHF
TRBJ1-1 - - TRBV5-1 TGCGCCAGCAGCTTCGACGGGGGTGGCACTGAAGCTTTCTTT CASSFDGGGTEAFF
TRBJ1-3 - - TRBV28 TGTGCCAGCTTCAGCTCTGGAAACACCATATATTTT CASFSSGNTIYF
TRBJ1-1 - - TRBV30 TGTGCCTGGAGTGTAGGGGGAAGGACTGAAGCTTTCTTT CAWSVGGRTEAFF
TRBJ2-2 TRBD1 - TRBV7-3 TGTGCCAGCAGCTTAACGCGGACAGGGGCGATCACCGGGGAGCTGTTTTTT CASSLTRTGAITGELFF
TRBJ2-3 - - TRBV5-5 TGTGCCAGCAGCTTGGTGGAGGGGGCAACAGATACGCAGTATTTT CASSLVEGATDTQYF
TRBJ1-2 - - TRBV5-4 TGTGCCAGCAGCTGGGGGGAGGGGCCCTATGGCTACACCTTC CASSWGEGPYGYTF
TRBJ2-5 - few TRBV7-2 TGTGCCAGCAGCTCCCGGAGCGGGTACCAAGAGACCCAGTACTTC CASSSRSGYQETQYF
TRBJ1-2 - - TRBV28 TGTGCCAGCACCGTTGGGGGCGAAACGTATGGCTACACCTTC CASTVGGETYGYTF
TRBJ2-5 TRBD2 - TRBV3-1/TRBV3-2 TGTGCCAGCAGCCAAGGAAGGACTAGCGGGGGACCCCACCAAGAGACCCAGTACTTC CASSQGRTSGGPHQETQYF
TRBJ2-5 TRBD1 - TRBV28 TGTGCCAGCAGCTATACAGGGGGCGGCGGGGAGACCCAGTACTTC CASSYTGGGGETQYF
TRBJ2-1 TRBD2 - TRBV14 TGTGCCAGCAGCGGCCTATGGCGGGGGGACAATGAGCAGTTCTTC CASSGLWRGDNEQFF
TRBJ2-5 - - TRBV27 TGTGCCAGCTCCACGGGAGTTGGAGAGACCCAGTACTTC CASSTGVGETQYF
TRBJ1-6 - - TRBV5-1 TGCGCCAGCAGCCCGACGGGGGAATATTCACCCCTCCACTTT CASSPTGEYSPLHF
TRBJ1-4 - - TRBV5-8 TGTGCCAGCAGCTTGGTGACAGCGATCGACAATGAAAAACTGTTTTTT CASSLVTAIDNEKLFF
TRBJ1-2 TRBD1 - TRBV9 TGTGCCAGCAGCCCGAGACAGGGGTCTATCTATGGCTACACCTTC CASSPRQGSIYGYTF
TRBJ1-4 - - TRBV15 TGTGCCACCAGCAGACAGACAGGCTCTAATGAAAAACTGTTTTTT CATSRQTGSNEKLFF
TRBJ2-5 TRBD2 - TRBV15 TGTGCCACCAGCAGGGCCTTGACTAGCGGGAGAGAGACCCAGTACTTC CATSRALTSGRETQYF
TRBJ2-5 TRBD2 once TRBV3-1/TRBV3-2 TGTGCCAGCAGCCAAAGCGGGGGGGTTCAGACCCAGTACTTC CASSQSGGVQTQYF
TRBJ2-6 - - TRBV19 TGTGCCAGTAGTCAGCAGGAACTTGGGGCCAACGTCCTGACTTTC CASSQQELGANVLTF
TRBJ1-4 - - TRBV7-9 TGTGCCAGCAGCCCGGAACGGGGTATAGCTAATGAAAAACTGTTTTTT CASSPERGIANEKLFF
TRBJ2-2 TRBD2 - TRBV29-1 TGCAGCTCTACGGGAGGGCCCGGCACCGGGGAGCTGTTTTTT CSSTGGPGTGELFF
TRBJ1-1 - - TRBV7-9 TGTGCCAGCAGGGGCGAGGGCAAAGCTTTCTTT CASRGEGKAFF